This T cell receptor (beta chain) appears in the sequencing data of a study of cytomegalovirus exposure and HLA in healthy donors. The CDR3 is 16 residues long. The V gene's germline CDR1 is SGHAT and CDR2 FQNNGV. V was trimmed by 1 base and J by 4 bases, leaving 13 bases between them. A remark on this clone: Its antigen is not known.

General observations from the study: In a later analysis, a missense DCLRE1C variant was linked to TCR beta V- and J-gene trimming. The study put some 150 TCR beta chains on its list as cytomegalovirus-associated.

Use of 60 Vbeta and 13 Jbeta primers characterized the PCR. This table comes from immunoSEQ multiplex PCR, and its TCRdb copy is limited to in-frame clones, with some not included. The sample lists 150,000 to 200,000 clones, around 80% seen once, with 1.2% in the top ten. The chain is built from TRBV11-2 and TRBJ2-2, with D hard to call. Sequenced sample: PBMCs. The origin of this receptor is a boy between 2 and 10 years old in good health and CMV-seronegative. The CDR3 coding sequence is TGTGCCAGCAGCTTAGGGCTTGGGCCGAGCACCGGGGAGCTGTTTTTT. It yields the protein CASSLGLGPSTGELFF.